This TCR beta chain appears in the sequencing data of a study of cytotoxic CD8 clonotypes in ibrutinib-treated CLL. Background on the study: Among the patients, roughly ten presented as relapsed/refractory and over 14 as treatment-naive; around 18 showed unmutated IGHV.

Target depth was 1 in 200,000 to 1 in 1 million T cells, about 10x per clonotype. TCRdb's table, derived via immunoSEQ multiplex PCR, lists solely in-frame clones and lacks some. The sample yields 110,000 to 150,000 clones, about 70% seen once. The CDR3 covers 12 residues. Germline CDR1 reads SGDLS; CDR2 reads YYNGEE. V was trimmed by 3 bases and J by 9 bases, leaving 10 bases between them. Worth noting for this clone: As yet, its antigen is unknown.

Whole-study findings and limits: Public clonotypes showed up rarely, and on treatment they shrank or held steady.

Sequenced here: PBMCs, sampled after 24 months of ibrutinib treatment. The chain combines TRBV9 with TRBJ2-1; TRBD2 is a possible D gene (5 bases). The sequence came from a human donor with chronic lymphocytic leukemia. Written as DNA, the CDR3 is TGTGCCAGCAGCGCCCGGGCGGGTGAGCAGTTCTTC. As protein: CASSARAGEQFF.